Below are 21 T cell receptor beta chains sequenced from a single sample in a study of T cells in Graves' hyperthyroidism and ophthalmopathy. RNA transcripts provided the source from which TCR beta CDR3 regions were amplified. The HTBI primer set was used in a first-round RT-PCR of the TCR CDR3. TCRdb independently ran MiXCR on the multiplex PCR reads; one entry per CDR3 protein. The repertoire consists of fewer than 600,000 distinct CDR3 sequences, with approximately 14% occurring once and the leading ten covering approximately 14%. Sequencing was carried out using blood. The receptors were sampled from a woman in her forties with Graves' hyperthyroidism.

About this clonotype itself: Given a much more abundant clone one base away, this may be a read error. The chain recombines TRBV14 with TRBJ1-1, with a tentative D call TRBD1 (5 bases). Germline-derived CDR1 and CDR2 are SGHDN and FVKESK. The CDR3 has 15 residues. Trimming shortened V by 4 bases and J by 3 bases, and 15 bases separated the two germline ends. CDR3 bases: TGTGCCAGCAGCCCTATCGGGACGGTGGACACTGAAGCTTTCTTT. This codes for CASSPIGTVDTEAFF.

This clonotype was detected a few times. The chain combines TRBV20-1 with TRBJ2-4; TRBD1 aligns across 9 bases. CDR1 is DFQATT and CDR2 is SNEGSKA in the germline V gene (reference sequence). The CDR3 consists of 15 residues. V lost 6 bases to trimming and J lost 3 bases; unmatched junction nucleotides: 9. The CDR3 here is CSANGDRGGKNIQYF. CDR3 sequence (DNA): TGCAGTGCCAATGGAGACAGGGGGGGCAAAAACATTCAGTACTTC.

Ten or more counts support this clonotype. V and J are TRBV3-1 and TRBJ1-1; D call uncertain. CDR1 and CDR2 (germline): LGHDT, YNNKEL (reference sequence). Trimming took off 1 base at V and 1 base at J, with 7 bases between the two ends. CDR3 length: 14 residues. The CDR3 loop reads CASSQAVKNTEAFF. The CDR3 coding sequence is TGTGCCAGCAGCCAAGCCGTTAAGAACACTGAAGCTTTCTTT.

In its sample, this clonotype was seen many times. CDR3 bases: TGTGCCAGCAGTGAAGGGTACGTTAGCAATCAGCCCCAGCATTTT. This encodes CASSEGYVSNQPQHF. The rearrangement joins TRBV2 to TRBJ1-5; D gene unclear. Germline loops: CDR1 SNHLY, CDR2 FYNNEI. The CDR3 loop spans 15 amino acids. The germline V and J ends were trimmed by 1 base and 0 bases, with 7 bases remaining between them.

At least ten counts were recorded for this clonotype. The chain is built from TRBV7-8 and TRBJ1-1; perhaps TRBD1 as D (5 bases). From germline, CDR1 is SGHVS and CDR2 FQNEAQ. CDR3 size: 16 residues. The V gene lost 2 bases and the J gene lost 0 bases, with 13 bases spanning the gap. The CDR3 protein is CASSLHPGEVNTEAFF. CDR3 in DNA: TGTGCCAGCAGCTTACACCCGGGGGAAGTGAACACTGAAGCTTTCTTT. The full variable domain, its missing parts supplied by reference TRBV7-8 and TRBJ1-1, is GAGVSQSPRYKVAKRGQDVALRCDPISGHVSLFWYQQALGQGPEFLTYFQNEAQLDKSGLPSDRFFAERPEGSVSTLKIQRTQQEDSAVYLCASSLHPGEVNTEAFFGQGTRLTVV.

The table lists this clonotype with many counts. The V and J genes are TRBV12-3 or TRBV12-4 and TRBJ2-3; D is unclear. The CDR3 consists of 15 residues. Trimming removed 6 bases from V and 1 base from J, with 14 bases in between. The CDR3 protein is CASSFPSARTDTQYF. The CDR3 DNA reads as TGTGCCAGCAGCTTCCCCAGTGCTCGCACAGATACGCAGTATTTT.

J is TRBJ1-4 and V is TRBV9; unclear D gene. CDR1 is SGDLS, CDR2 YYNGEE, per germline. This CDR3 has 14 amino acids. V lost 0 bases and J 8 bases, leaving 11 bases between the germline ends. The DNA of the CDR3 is TGTGCCAGCAGCGTAGACGGCGGTGGGGAAAAACTGTTTTTT. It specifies CASSVDGGGEKLFF.

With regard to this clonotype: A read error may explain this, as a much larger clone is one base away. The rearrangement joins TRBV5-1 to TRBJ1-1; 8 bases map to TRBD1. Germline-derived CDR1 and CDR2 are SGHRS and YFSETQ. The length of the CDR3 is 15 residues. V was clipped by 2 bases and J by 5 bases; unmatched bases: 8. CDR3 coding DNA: TGCGCCAGCAGCTTCCAGGGGGCGGGGAGGACTGAAGCTTTCTTT. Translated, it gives CASSFQGAGRTEAFF.

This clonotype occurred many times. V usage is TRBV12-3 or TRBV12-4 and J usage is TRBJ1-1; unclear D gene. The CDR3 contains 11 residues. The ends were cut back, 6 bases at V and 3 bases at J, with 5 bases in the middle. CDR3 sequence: CASREDTEAFF. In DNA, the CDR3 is TGTGCCAGCAGGGAGGACACTGAAGCTTTCTTT.

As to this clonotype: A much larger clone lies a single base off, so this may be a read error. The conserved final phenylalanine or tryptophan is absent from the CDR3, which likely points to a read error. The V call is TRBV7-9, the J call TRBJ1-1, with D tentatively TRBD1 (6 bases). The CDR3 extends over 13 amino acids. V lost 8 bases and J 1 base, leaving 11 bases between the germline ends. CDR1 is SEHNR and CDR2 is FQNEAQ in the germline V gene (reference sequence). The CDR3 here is CASGEGGNTEAFL. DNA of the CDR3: TGTGCCAGCGGAGAGGGGGGGAACACTGAAGCTTTCTTA.

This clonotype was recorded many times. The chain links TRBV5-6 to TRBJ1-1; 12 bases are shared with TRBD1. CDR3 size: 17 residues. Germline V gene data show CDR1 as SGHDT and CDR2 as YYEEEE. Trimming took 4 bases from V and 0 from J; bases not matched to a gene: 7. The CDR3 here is CASSQGQGALLNTEAFF. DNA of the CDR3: TGTGCCAGCAGCCAGGGACAGGGGGCCCTCCTGAACACTGAAGCTTTCTTT.

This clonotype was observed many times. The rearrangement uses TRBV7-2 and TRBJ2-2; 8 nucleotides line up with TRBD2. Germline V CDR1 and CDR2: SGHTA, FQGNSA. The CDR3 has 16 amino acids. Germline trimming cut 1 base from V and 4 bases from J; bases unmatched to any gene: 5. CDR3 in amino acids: CASSLGRLAGTGELFF. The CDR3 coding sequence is TGTGCCAGCAGCTTAGGTCGTCTAGCGGGCACCGGGGAGCTGTTTTTT.

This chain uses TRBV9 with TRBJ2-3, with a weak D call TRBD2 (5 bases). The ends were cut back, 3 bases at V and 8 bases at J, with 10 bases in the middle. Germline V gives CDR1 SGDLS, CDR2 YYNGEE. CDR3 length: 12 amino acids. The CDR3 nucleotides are TGTGCCAGCAGCGGAAGTGAGGGTACGCAGTATTTT. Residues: CASSGSEGTQYF.

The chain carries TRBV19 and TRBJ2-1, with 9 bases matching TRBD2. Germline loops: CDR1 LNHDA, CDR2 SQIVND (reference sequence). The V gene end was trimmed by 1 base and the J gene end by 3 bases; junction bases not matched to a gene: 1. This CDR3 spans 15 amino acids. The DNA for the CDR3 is TGTGCCAGTAGTATAGGACTAGCGGTCTACAATGAGCAGTTCTTC. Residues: CASSIGLAVYNEQFF.

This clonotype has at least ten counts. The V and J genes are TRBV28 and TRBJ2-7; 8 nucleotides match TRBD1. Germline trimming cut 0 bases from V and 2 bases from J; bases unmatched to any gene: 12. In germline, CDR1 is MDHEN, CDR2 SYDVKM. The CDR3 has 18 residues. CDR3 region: CASSLWSAGTGIAYEQYF. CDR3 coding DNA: TGTGCCAGCAGTTTATGGAGCGCGGGGACAGGCATCGCCTACGAGCAGTACTTC. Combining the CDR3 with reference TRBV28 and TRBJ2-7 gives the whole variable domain DVKVTQSSRYLVKRTGEKVFLECVQDMDHENMFWYRQDPGLGLRLIYFSYDVKMKEKGDIPEGYSVSREKKERFSLILESASTNQTSMYLCASSLWSAGTGIAYEQYFGPGTRLTVT.

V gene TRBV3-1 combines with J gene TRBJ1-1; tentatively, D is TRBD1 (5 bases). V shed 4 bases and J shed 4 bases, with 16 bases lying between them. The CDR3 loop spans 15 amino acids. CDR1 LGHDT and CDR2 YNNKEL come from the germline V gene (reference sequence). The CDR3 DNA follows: TGTGCCAGCAGCCCCTCGGGGGGGAGGTCCACTGAAGCTTTCTTT. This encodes CASSPSGGRSTEAFF.

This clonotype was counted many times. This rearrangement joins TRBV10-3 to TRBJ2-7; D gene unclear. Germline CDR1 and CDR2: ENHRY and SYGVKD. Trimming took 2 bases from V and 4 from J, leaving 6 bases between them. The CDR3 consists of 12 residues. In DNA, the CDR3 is TGTGCCATCAGTGAGAAGGAGTACGAGCAGTACTTC. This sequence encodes CAISEKEYEQYF.

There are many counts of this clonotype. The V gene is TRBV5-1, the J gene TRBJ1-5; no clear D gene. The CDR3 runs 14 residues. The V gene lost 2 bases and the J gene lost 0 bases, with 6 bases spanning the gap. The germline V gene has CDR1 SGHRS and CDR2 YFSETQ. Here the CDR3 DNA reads TGCGCCAGCAGCTTAGATAATAGCAATCAGCCCCAGCATTTT. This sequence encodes CASSLDNSNQPQHF. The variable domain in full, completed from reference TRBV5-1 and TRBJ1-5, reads KAGVTQTPRYLIKTRGQQVTLSCSPISGHRSVSWYQQTPGQGLQFLFEYFSETQRNKGNFPGRFSGRQFSNSRSEMNVSTLELGDSALYLCASSLDNSNQPQHFGDGTRLSIL.

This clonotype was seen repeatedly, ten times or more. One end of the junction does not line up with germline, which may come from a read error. CDR3 coding DNA: TGTGCCAGCAGTCTCGACAGGGGAAACACTGAAGCTTTCTTT. It specifies CASSLDRGNTEAFF. The chain recombines TRBV5-1 with TRBJ1-1; 8 nucleotides agree with TRBD1. The CDR3 loop spans 14 amino acids. Germline CDR1 and CDR2: SGHRS and YFSETQ.

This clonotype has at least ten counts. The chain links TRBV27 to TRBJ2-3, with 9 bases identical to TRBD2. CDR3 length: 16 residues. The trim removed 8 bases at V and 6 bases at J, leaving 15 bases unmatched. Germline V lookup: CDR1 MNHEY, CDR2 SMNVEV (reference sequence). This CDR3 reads CASGFLRASGTDTQYF. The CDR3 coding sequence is TGTGCCAGCGGATTTCTCAGGGCTAGCGGGACCGATACGCAGTATTTT.

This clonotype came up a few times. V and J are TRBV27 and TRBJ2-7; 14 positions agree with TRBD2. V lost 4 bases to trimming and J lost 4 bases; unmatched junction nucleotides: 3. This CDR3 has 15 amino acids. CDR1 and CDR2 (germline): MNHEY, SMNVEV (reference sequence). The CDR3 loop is CASSWRLAGGYEQYF. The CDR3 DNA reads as TGTGCCAGCAGTTGGCGACTAGCGGGAGGGTACGAGCAGTACTTC.